The 30 T cell receptor beta chains below were found in one sample sequenced in a study of regulatory T cells in long-lasting Graves disease (TCRdb year 2021). The sample's time point label is to be understood as: newly diagnosed GD, antithyroid drugs for less than 3 months. For both TCR sequencing and RNA sequencing, RNA was extracted from PBMCs in TRIzol. The library was built by means of multiplex PCR. Sequencing used an Illumina HiSeq 4000. To build TCR beta libraries, CDR3 regions were amplified by Arm-PCR using iRepertoire HTBI primers. TCRdb applied fastp at Q25 and MiXCR to the public reads, then kept only in-frame beta chains. When rows share a CDR3 protein, they turn into one entry using the most common DNA and genes. The sample table holds 250,000 to 300,000 distinct CDR3 sequences, of which more than 15% were seen once. The top ten constitute 11% to 15% of the sample. These data also featured in a second study, about T cells in Graves' hyperthyroidism and ophthalmopathy.

Sequenced here: peripheral blood mononuclear cells (PBMCs), sampled at new diagnosis, from a patient treated with antithyroid drugs. These receptors originate from a woman in her twenties or thirties with Graves disease. Donor details come from another sample of the same person, matched by shared clones.

This clonotype was counted ten times or more. A read error may explain this, as a much larger clone is one base away. The chain links TRBV4-2 to TRBJ1-5; D possibly corresponds to TRBD1 (5 bases). V dropped 4 bases and J dropped 2 bases, with 6 bases sitting between them. The CDR3 loop spans 13 amino acids. CDR1 and CDR2 (germline): LGHNA, YNFKEQ. The CDR3 spells CASSRGGNQPQHF. The CDR3 DNA sequence: TGTGCCAGCAGCCGGGGGGGCAATCAGCCCCAGCATTTT.

In this sample, this clonotype turned up a few times. The chain carries TRBV20-1 and TRBJ2-7; D remains unclear. The CDR3 consists of 14 residues. The germline gives CDR1 DFQATT, CDR2 SNEGSKA (reference sequence). V shed 2 bases and J shed 2 bases, with 13 bases lying between them. The CDR3 DNA follows: TGCAGTGCTAGAAACTTAGGGCCACCCTACGAGCAGTACTTC. Encoded protein: CSARNLGPPYEQYF.

This clonotype was observed at least ten times. The V call is TRBV2, the J call TRBJ2-5, with 13 bases identical to TRBD2. This CDR3 has 16 residues. Unmatched junction bases numbered 5, after V lost 6 bases and J lost 1 base. Germline-derived CDR1 and CDR2 are SNHLY and FYNNEI. The CDR3 DNA follows: TGTGCCAGCAGGACTAGCGGGGGGCTCGTCCAAGAGACCCAGTACTTC. Encoded protein: CASRTSGGLVQETQYF. Based on the CDR3 plus reference TRBV2 and TRBJ2-5, the full variable domain is EPEVTQTPSHQVTQMGQEVILRCVPISNHLYFYWYRQILGQKVEFLVSFYNNEISEKSEIFDDQFSVERPDGSNFTLKIRSTKLEDSAMYFCASRTSGGLVQETQYFGPGTRLLVL.

In its sample, this clonotype was seen many times. This rearrangement joins TRBV9 to TRBJ2-7, with D possibly being TRBD2 (5 bases). The germline gives CDR1 SGDLS, CDR2 YYNGEE. The CDR3 is 12 amino acids. V lost 7 bases to trimming and J lost 2 bases, with 10 bases between them. The CDR3 is CASSGKTYEQYF. The CDR3, as DNA: TGTGCCAGCTCGGGGAAGACCTACGAGCAGTACTTC. Drawing the rest from reference TRBV9 and TRBJ2-7, the complete variable domain is DSGVTQTPKHLITATGQRVTLRCSPRSGDLSVYWYQQSLDQGLQFLIQYYNGEERAKGNILERFSAQQFPDLHSELNLSSLELGDSALYFCASSGKTYEQYFGPGTRLTVT.

The chain carries TRBV19 and TRBJ2-7; 9 positions agree with TRBD1. The germline CDR1 and CDR2 sequences are LNHDA and SQIVND (reference sequence). V dropped 3 bases and J dropped 3; count of bases not matched to a gene: 6. This CDR3 is built from 15 residues. The CDR3 sequence is CASSMGDRAFYEQYF. The CDR3 nucleotides are TGTGCCAGTAGTATGGGGGACAGGGCCTTCTACGAGCAGTACTTC.

J is TRBJ1-1 and V is TRBV5-1, with TRBD1 matching over 11 bases. The J segment lost 0 bases and the V segment lost 4 bases, leaving 5 bases of the junction unmatched. CDR3 length: 16 amino acids. Germline values: CDR1 SGHRS, CDR2 YFSETQ. The CDR3, as DNA: TGCGCCAGCAGCCCCGGGACAGGGGGTTTGAACACTGAAGCTTTCTTT. Translated, it gives CASSPGTGGLNTEAFF.

Comments on this clonotype: Mismatch with germline at one junction end may stem from a read error. The chain links TRBV5-1 to TRBJ2-5, with D tentatively TRBD2 (5 bases). Germline V lookup: CDR1 SGHRS, CDR2 YFSETQ. The CDR3 spans 17 residues. The CDR3 region is CASSLAPFRGQQETQYF. CDR3 nucleotides: TGTGCCAGCAGCTTGGCGCCATTTAGAGGGCAGCAAGAGACCCAGTACTTC. Full variable domain (rest looked up from reference TRBV5-1 and TRBJ2-5): KAGVTQTPRYLIKTRGQQVTLSCSPISGHRSVSWYQQTPGQGLQFLFEYFSETQRNKGNFPGRFSGRQFSNSRSEMNVSTLELGDSALYLCASSLAPFRGQQETQYFGPGTRLLVL.

This clonotype showed up many times. The V and J genes are TRBV6-1 and TRBJ2-6; TRBD1 might be the D (5 bases). CDR1 and CDR2 (germline): MNHNS, SASEGT. CDR3 length: 17 residues. The V and J ends lost 5 bases and 0 bases respectively, with 14 bases between them. CDR3 DNA: TGTGCCAGCAGTCTCAGGGTAGGGGCCTCTGGGGCCAACGTCCTGACTTTC. It specifies CASSLRVGASGANVLTF.

At least ten counts were recorded for this clonotype. The J gene is TRBJ2-3, the V gene TRBV20-1; D perhaps matches TRBD2 (6 bases). This CDR3 has 11 amino acids. V shed 7 bases and J shed 6 bases, with 11 bases lying between them. CDR1 and CDR2 from the germline V gene are DFQATT and SNEGSKA (reference sequence). For the CDR3, the DNA is TGCAGTGGGGGGGTGTCGGATACGCAGTATTTT. Protein sequence: CSGGVSDTQYF.

This chain links TRBV24-1 with TRBJ2-1; TRBD2 aligns across 9 bases. The junction had 5 bases not matched to a gene; V was cut back by 2 bases and J by 4 bases. The CDR3 contains 16 residues. CDR1 KGHDR and CDR2 SFDVKD come from the germline V gene. This CDR3 reads CATSDSSSGVYNEQFF. The DNA of the CDR3 is TGTGCCACCAGTGATTCGTCTAGCGGGGTTTACAATGAGCAGTTCTTC.

The J gene is TRBJ2-5, the V gene TRBV18; the match to TRBD2 covers 13 bases. The germline CDR1 and CDR2 sequences are KGHSH and LQKENI. CDR3 length equals 17 residues. J was trimmed by 7 bases and V by 5 bases; bases with no gene match: 13. CDR3 bases: TGTGCCAGCTCATCCCGACTAGCGGGGGGACAGGAGGGGACCCAGTACTTC. Protein product: CASSSRLAGGQEGTQYF.

The V and J genes are TRBV6-2 or TRBV6-3 and TRBJ2-1, with a possible D match to TRBD2 (5 bases). The V gene lost 2 bases and the J gene lost 3 bases, with 11 bases spanning the gap. This CDR3 has 15 residues. Looked up from germline, CDR1 is MNHEY and CDR2 is SVGEGT. Here the CDR3 DNA reads TGTGCCAGCAGTTACGGCGGGTGGGGCTACAATGAGCAGTTCTTC. This codes for CASSYGGWGYNEQFF.

With regard to this clonotype: In this CDR3 the conserved last residue, phenylalanine or tryptophan, is missing, so a read error is likely. The rearrangement joins TRBV7-2 to TRBJ1-1; D gene unclear. The CDR3 contains 14 residues. The V gene lost 5 bases and the J gene lost 2 bases, with 12 bases spanning the gap. CDR1 and CDR2 from the germline V gene are SGHTA and FQGNSA. The CDR3 DNA reads TGTGCCAGCAGCACGAGGGCAGAAAACACTGAAGCTTTCCTT. It yields the protein CASSTRAENTEAFL.

A note on this clonotype: A read error may explain this, as a much larger clone is one base away. The rearrangement uses TRBV6-2 or TRBV6-3 and TRBJ1-2; D gene unclear. The germline V gene has CDR1 MNHEY and CDR2 SVGEGT. V lost 0 bases, J lost 4 bases, and 15 bases lay in between. This CDR3 is built from 16 residues. This CDR3 reads CASSYSAGLLTYGYTF. The CDR3 DNA reads TGTGCCAGCAGTTACTCGGCCGGGCTCCTTACCTATGGCTACACCTTC.

This clonotype was seen ten or more times. The chain joins TRBV6-1 to TRBJ1-2, with 8 bases matching TRBD1. V lost 4 bases to trimming and J lost 4 bases; unmatched junction nucleotides: 8. The CDR3 consists of 15 residues. The germline V gene encodes CDR1 MNHNS and CDR2 SASEGT. CDR3 DNA: TGTGCCAGCAGTGTTGGACAGGGCTTGGGCTATGGCTACACCTTC. As protein: CASSVGQGLGYGYTF.

This clonotype appeared many times. The CDR3 sequence is CASSLAVGLAVGGELFF. The CDR3 DNA follows: TGCGCCAGCAGCTTGGCCGTTGGACTAGCCGTGGGCGGGGAGCTGTTTTTT. J is TRBJ2-2 and V is TRBV5-1; 8 nucleotides agree with TRBD2. Germline trimming cut 0 bases from V and 7 bases from J; bases unmatched to any gene: 11. Germline V lookup: CDR1 SGHRS, CDR2 YFSETQ. This CDR3 has 17 residues.

The rearrangement joins TRBV7-2 to TRBJ1-1, with 10 bases identical to TRBD1. Germline V CDR1 and CDR2: SGHTA, FQGNSA. Losses at the gene ends were 3 bases for V and 1 base for J; bases not matched to a gene: 14. The CDR3 extends over 19 amino acids. CDR3 protein: CASSFRGGTGVARNTEAFF. The CDR3 DNA sequence: TGTGCCAGCAGCTTTAGAGGGGGGACAGGGGTTGCGAGGAACACTGAAGCTTTCTTT.

This clonotype was counted at least ten times. The chain couples TRBV10-1 to TRBJ1-1; 9 bases are a match to TRBD1. The V segment lost 2 bases and the J segment 4 bases; nucleotides outside the gene matches: 5. Germline V gene lookup returns CDR1 WNHNN and CDR2 SYGVQD (reference sequence). This CDR3 has 15 amino acids. CDR3 protein: CASSETGQGSTEAFF. In DNA form, the CDR3 reads TGCGCCAGCAGTGAGACGGGACAGGGAAGCACTGAAGCTTTCTTT.

Many counts were recorded for this clonotype. The chain carries TRBV5-1 and TRBJ2-7; 7 bases line up with TRBD1. Germline V gene lookup returns CDR1 SGHRS and CDR2 YFSETQ. CDR3 length: 15 residues. Trimming took 5 bases from V and 3 from J; bases not matched to a gene: 11. For the CDR3, the DNA is TGCGCCAGCAGTCGATTTGGTGGGACAGACTACGAGCAGTACTTC. Translation gives CASSRFGGTDYEQYF.

This clonotype was counted a few times. The V gene is TRBV6-1, the J gene TRBJ1-2; the D gene is possibly TRBD1 (5 bases). The CDR3 spans 16 residues. Per the germline V gene, CDR1 is MNHNS and CDR2 is SASEGT. Trimming stripped 7 bases from V and 2 bases from J, with 20 bases between. CDR3 protein: CASTPPGGWGNYGYTF. Here the CDR3 DNA reads TGTGCCAGCACCCCCCCGGGGGGGTGGGGAAACTATGGCTACACCTTC.

There are many counts of this clonotype. V gene TRBV12-3 or TRBV12-4 combines with J gene TRBJ1-4, with D uncertain. The CDR3 runs to 17 residues. V was cut by 7 bases and J by 6 bases, with 24 bases left in between. CDR3 sequence reads: CASTTLPGPGMDEKLFF. CDR3 coding DNA: TGTGCCAGCACCACCTTACCCGGTCCGGGTATGGATGAAAAACTGTTTTTT.

This clonotype was detected many times. The chain has TRBV7-9 and TRBJ1-1, with no clear D. CDR1 is SEHNR and CDR2 is FQNEAQ in the germline V gene (reference sequence). The CDR3 is made up of 15 amino acids. The V gene lost 5 bases and the J gene lost 4 bases, with 17 bases spanning the gap. This chain's CDR3 is CASSGQRVSGTEAFF. As DNA, the CDR3 is TGTGCCAGCAGCGGCCAGAGGGTGTCTGGCACTGAAGCTTTCTTT.

This clonotype has ten or more counts. This chain links TRBV6-1 with TRBJ1-1; the D gene is possibly TRBD1 (5 bases). CDR3 size: 14 residues. Germline CDR1 MNHNS, CDR2 SASEGT. Trimming cost V 6 bases and J 5 bases, with 16 bases left between them. As DNA, the CDR3 is TGTGCCAGCAGCCCCAGGGAAAAAACAACTGAAGCTTTCTTT. As protein: CASSPREKTTEAFF.

To note about this clonotype: One junction end does not reproduce the germline sequence, and a read error may be involved. The chain joins TRBV7-8 to TRBJ1-4, with D perhaps TRBD1 (6 bases). Germline V gene data show CDR1 as SGHVS and CDR2 as FQNEAQ. The CDR3 loop spans 14 amino acids. The CDR3 region has the DNA TGTGCCAGCGGCTTCCCAGGGGATGGAGAAAAACTGTTTTTT. Residues: CASGFPGDGEKLFF.

The gene calls are TRBV3-1 and TRBJ1-1, with D uncertain. Germline CDR1 LGHDT, CDR2 YNNKEL (reference sequence). The V and J ends lost 2 bases and 5 bases respectively, with 12 bases between them. The CDR3 is 14 amino acids. This CDR3 reads CASSQYAGGTEAFF. Written as DNA, the CDR3 is TGTGCCAGCAGCCAATATGCGGGAGGGACTGAAGCTTTCTTT.

There are many counts of this clonotype. The gene calls are TRBV6-5 and TRBJ2-1; TRBD2 might be the D (6 bases). Per the germline V gene, CDR1 is MNHEY and CDR2 is SVGAGI. This CDR3 contains 13 residues. V lost 0 bases to trimming and J lost 7 bases, with 7 bases between them. CDR3: CASSYSAGNEQFF. DNA of the CDR3: TGTGCCAGCAGTTACTCAGCGGGTAATGAGCAGTTCTTC.

Ten or more counts support this clonotype. This chain links TRBV15 with TRBJ2-4, with D hard to call. Germline assignment: CDR1 LNHNV and CDR2 YYDKDF (reference sequence). The CDR3 totals 17 residues. Trimming removed 0 bases at V and 0 bases at J, with 12 bases between. The CDR3 DNA reads as TGTGCCACCAGCAGAGATCTTTCTCGTCTAGCCAAAAACATTCAGTACTTC. It is translated as CATSRDLSRLAKNIQYF.

The V gene is TRBV20-1, the J gene TRBJ2-1; D is perhaps TRBD1 (5 bases). The CDR3 loop spans 15 amino acids. The V gene's germline CDR1 is DFQATT and CDR2 SNEGSKA (reference sequence). The V gene lost 3 bases and the J gene lost 4 bases, with 16 bases spanning the gap. The CDR3 nucleotides are TGCAGTGCTAGGACAGATTTCCTTCGGTACAATGAGCAGTTCTTC. Amino acids: CSARTDFLRYNEQFF.

This clonotype was detected many times. The rearrangement joins TRBV6-1 to TRBJ2-2; TRBD2 agrees at 10 bases. CDR3 length: 14 residues. The germline gives CDR1 MNHNS, CDR2 SASEGT. V lost 4 bases, J lost 4 bases, and 0 bases stayed unmatched. The CDR3 protein is CASSASGGTGELFF. Here the CDR3 DNA reads TGTGCCAGCAGTGCTAGCGGGGGCACCGGGGAGCTGTTTTTT.

Written as DNA, the CDR3 is TGTGCCAGTAAAACGCACTCCTATAATTCACCCCTCCACTTT. As protein: CASKTHSYNSPLHF. The chain recombines TRBV19 with TRBJ1-6; no reliable D call. The ends were cut back, 7 bases at V and 0 bases at J, with 7 bases in the middle. Per germline, CDR1 LNHDA and CDR2 SQIVND (reference sequence). The CDR3 has 14 residues.